This TCR beta chain was documented in a study of blood T cell repertoires in COVID-19. In the study overall: The origin of the acute and convalescent COVID-19 samples was the United States, Italy and Spain.

Study processing details: Estimation of nucleated cell counts was performed using reference gene primer amplification. TCRdb's copy holds only in-frame clones and misses some; the assay was immunoSEQ multiplex PCR. V and J calls and clone size follow that table, whereas D and trimming were derived from the DNA. The table includes around 270,000 clones, around 87% detected once. This CDR3 spans 13 amino acids. V was shortened by 4 bases and J by 4 bases, with 10 bases between the two germline ends. Germline assignment: CDR1 SNHLY and CDR2 FYNNEI. This chain links TRBV2 with TRBJ1-2; D is unclear. This TCR derives from a woman aged 55-70 years with COVID-19, enrolled during active disease. The sequencing sample was made of peripheral blood. The CDR3 bases are TGTGCCAGCAGTGGTCGGCAGGTCTATGGCTACACCTTC. Translated, it gives CASSGRQVYGYTF.